Listed below are T cell receptor beta chains from one sample, sequenced in a study of tumor-infiltrating lymphocytes in primary liver carcinoma. Via MiXCR, TCRdb re-called the multiplex PCR reads, giving one row per CDR3 protein. The repertoire includes about 330,000 distinct CDR3 sequences, around three fifths of them detected once, and roughly 6.5% sits in the top ten. The sequenced sample was peripheral blood. The origin of the receptors is a man aged 40-55 years with primary liver carcinoma and hepatitis B virus infection. Both conserved end residues are trimmed from each CDR3. Expanded clones are given a class, and other clones once, few, many or no size at all.

V	J	size	CDR3
TRBV6-1	TRBJ2-1	.	ASSEGYRGNEQL
TRBV28	TRBJ1-6	.	ASSPKDTVSSPLH
TRBV11-2	TRBJ2-3	.	ASILERQGTDTQY
TRBV18	TRBJ1-1	.	ASSPGTLAGRAF
TRBV6-2/TRBV6-3	TRBJ1-5	.	AGSLGEGNQPQH
TRBV6-5	TRBJ2-5	.	ASSYWAGGGPETQY
TRBV10-2	TRBJ2-1	few	ASRDHYNEQF
TRBV4-2	TRBJ2-6	.	ASSQVAQSGANVLT
TRBV11-2	TRBJ2-5	once	ARSLDGARGTQY
TRBV11-2	TRBJ2-7	.	TSNLRQGYEQY
TRBV29-1	TRBJ2-4	once	RARLALAKNIKY
TRBV11-2	TRBJ2-7	.	ASSLSQPFLHGQY
TRBV5-4	TRBJ2-3	few	ASSWGLEGGDTQY
TRBV11-2	TRBJ2-1	.	GSSQGTGRTYNEQF
TRBV4-3	TRBJ1-1	.	ASNQDGRGPTEAF
TRBV11-3	TRBJ2-1	.	ASSLGAVHNKQF